This TCR beta chain was recorded in a study of T cell responses to AZD1222 COVID-19 vaccine. Study conclusions and caveats: Only 6 or 7 people who got AZD1222 tested seropositive at baseline. Vaccine-related CD4 TCRs covered spike, predominating at 160-218 and 743-854. Only after the peak T cell response were repertoires sampled.

Sequenced by immunoSEQ multiplex PCR; TCRdb stores in-frame clones only, minus some. The sample includes about 160,000 clones, 90% to 95% of them seen just once. As regards this clone: Its antigen is currently unknown.

The CDR3 totals 13 residues. Germline values: CDR1 SQVTM, CDR2 ANQGSEA. J lost 4 bases, V lost 4 bases, and 3 bases had no gene match. This sample comprised peripheral blood, obtained 28 days after the second AZD1222 dose. The receptor was isolated from an adult who received the AZD1222 COVID-19 vaccine. This chain links TRBV29-1 with TRBJ1-1; TRBD1 agrees at 10 bases. The CDR3 loop is CSVGDRGFTEAFF. The CDR3 bases are TGCAGCGTTGGGGACAGGGGATTCACTGAAGCTTTCTTT.